The 8 T cell receptor beta chains reported below all come from one sample, sequenced in a study of cytomegalovirus exposure and HLA in healthy donors. PCR amplification relied on 60 Vbeta primers (plus 13 Jbeta primers). Clones were sequenced by immunoSEQ multiplex PCR, and TCRdb holds only the in-frame ones, with some missing. The sample yields 150,000 to 200,000 clones, roughly four fifths seen once. Sequencing used PBMCs. These receptor sequences come from a young woman in good health and CMV-seronegative.

The CDR3: CASSLGQPGNTIYF. CDR3 nucleotide sequence: TGTGCCAGCAGCCTGGGACAGCCTGGAAACACCATATATTTT. This chain connects TRBV5-6 to TRBJ1-3, with 7 nucleotides matching TRBD1. CDR3 length: 14 amino acids. CDR1 and CDR2 (germline): SGHDT, YYEEEE. The V and J ends lost 4 bases and 2 bases, in that order; junction bases with no gene match: 3. Looking up the rest from reference TRBV5-6 and TRBJ1-3 gives the full variable domain: DAGVTQSPTHLIKTRGQQVTLRCSPKSGHDTVSWYQQALGQGPQFIFQYYEEEERQRGNFPDRFSGHQFPNYSSELNVNALLLGDSALYLCASSLGQPGNTIYFGEGSWLTVV.

The chain links TRBV10-3 to TRBJ2-5, with D tentatively TRBD2 (7 bases). The V end lost 4 bases, the J end lost 1 base, and 13 bases lay between the germline ends. This CDR3 comprises 15 residues. Germline CDR1 is ENHRY and CDR2 is SYGVKD. The CDR3 nucleotides are TGTGCCATCAGTGCTACGGGGGGCCCCCAAGAGACCCAGTACTTC. Translated, it gives CAISATGGPQETQYF.

This clone was recorded a few times. The genes are TRBV13 and TRBJ1-2, with TRBD1 identical over 9 bases. This CDR3 is built from 15 residues. V shed 5 bases and J 2 bases; nucleotides not matched to a gene: 6. Germline V gene lookup returns CDR1 PRHDT and CDR2 FYEKMQ (reference sequence). The CDR3 DNA follows: TGTGCCAGCAGCCGGGGACAGGGAAAAAACTATGGCTACACCTTC. Translating it yields CASSRGQGKNYGYTF. Combining the CDR3 with reference TRBV13 and TRBJ1-2 gives the whole variable domain AAGVIQSPRHLIKEKRETATLKCYPIPRHDTVYWYQQGPGQDPQFLISFYEKMQSDKGSIPDRFSAQQFSDYHSELNMSSLELGDSALYFCASSRGQGKNYGYTFGSGTRLTVV.

The chain combines TRBV2 with TRBJ1-2; 7 bases agree with TRBD1. Germline lookup yields CDR1 SNHLY and CDR2 FYNNEI. With V trimmed by 5 bases and J by 3 bases, 9 bases remained unmatched. The CDR3 is made up of 15 amino acids. CDR3 bases: TGTGCCAGCAGTCTCCACGCCACAGGGGACTATGGCTACACCTTC. The encoded protein is CASSLHATGDYGYTF.

Worth noting for this clone: Sequence at one end of the junction differs from germline and may be a read error. V is TRBV7-9 and J is TRBJ2-3; D possibly corresponds to TRBD2 (6 bases). The germline V gene encodes CDR1 SEHNR and CDR2 FQNEAQ (reference sequence). The CDR3 consists of 15 residues. CDR3 in amino acids: CSSSPQGGPADTQYF. CDR3 nucleotide sequence: TGTTCCAGCAGCCCACAAGGAGGGCCTGCAGATACGCAGTATTTT.

The chain links TRBV27 to TRBJ1-2; TRBD1 aligns across 9 bases. The junction had 15 bases not matched to a gene; V was cut back by 5 bases and J by 5 bases. This CDR3 is built from 17 residues. Germline CDR1 is MNHEY and CDR2 is SMNVEV (reference sequence). The CDR3 nucleotides read TGTGCCAGCAGTCCCAACCAGGACAGGGGTATCATTTATGGCTACACCTTC. Translating gives CASSPNQDRGIIYGYTF.

The CDR3 protein is CATSRDIGGNQPQHF. CDR3 in DNA: TGTGCCACCAGCAGAGATATAGGCGGAAATCAGCCCCAGCATTTT. The V gene is TRBV15, the J gene TRBJ1-5; D unclear. The CDR3 covers 15 residues. Trimming left V 0 bases short and J 4 bases short, with 10 bases between. Per germline, CDR1 LNHNV and CDR2 YYDKDF (reference sequence).

J is TRBJ2-7 and V is TRBV18; 7 bases agree with TRBD1. The length of the CDR3 is 14 residues. The ends lost 0 bases at V and 4 bases at J; junction bases unmatched: 3. CDR1 and CDR2 (germline): KGHSH, LQKENI. CDR3 in amino acids: CASSPPGQTYEQYF. CDR3 nucleotide sequence: TGTGCCAGCTCACCACCGGGACAGACTTACGAGCAGTACTTC.